The sequence of this TCR beta chain was determined in a study of cytomegalovirus exposure and HLA in healthy donors. Donors sampled were nominally healthy, though unrecorded immune exposures were likely. To note about this clone: Its matching antigen is unknown.

Germline V gene sequence: CDR1 LGHNA, CDR2 YNFKEQ. CDR3 size: 16 residues. The V gene end was trimmed by 3 bases and the J gene end by 5 bases; junction bases not matched to a gene: 12. Amplification used 60 Vbeta primers and 13 Jbeta primers. Produced via immunoSEQ multiplex PCR; TCRdb's table is partial and in-frame only. Among about 130,000 clones, around 80% were seen once, and the ten largest hold just under 2%. Overall study results and limits: Three CMV-associated chains were confirmed in vitro to be specific for CMV antigens. An analysis was carried out later, and it reportedly showed fewer N-insertions in an Asian-associated ancestry cluster than the roughly 670-donor mean.

Material for sequencing was PBMCs. The receptor was derived from a man between 50 and 59 years old in good health and CMV-seronegative. This chain joins TRBV4-2 and TRBJ2-7; 8 positions agree with TRBD1. This CDR3 is CASSQRVPGTGDEQYF. DNA for the CDR3: TGTGCCAGCAGCCAGAGAGTACCCGGGACAGGCGACGAGCAGTACTTC.